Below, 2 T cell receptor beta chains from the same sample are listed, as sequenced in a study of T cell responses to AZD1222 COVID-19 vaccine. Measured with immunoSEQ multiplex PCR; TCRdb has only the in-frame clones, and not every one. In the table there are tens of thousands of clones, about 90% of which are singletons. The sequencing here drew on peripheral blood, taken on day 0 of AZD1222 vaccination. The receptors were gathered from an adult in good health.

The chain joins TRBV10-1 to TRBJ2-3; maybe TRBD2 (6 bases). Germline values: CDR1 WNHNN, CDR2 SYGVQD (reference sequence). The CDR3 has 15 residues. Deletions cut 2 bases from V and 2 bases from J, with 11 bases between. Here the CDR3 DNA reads TGCGCCAGCAGTGAGACTAGCAGTACCACAGATACGCAGTATTTT. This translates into CASSETSSTTDTQYF.

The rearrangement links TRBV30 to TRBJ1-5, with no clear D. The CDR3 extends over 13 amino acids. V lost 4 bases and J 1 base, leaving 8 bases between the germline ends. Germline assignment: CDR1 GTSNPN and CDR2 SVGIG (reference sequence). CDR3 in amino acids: CAWTLDSNQPQHF. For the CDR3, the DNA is TGTGCCTGGACCCTGGACAGCAATCAGCCCCAGCATTTT.